The next 14 T cell receptor beta chains were all read from a single sample in a study of blood T cell repertoires in COVID-19. Clones were read by immunoSEQ multiplex PCR, and TCRdb kept only the in-frame ones, dropping some. Altogether about 380,000 clones are present, around 89% being singletons, with the ten largest covering 1.2%. The sample was PBMCs or T cells enriched from blood (not recorded which). The receptors shown here come from a woman younger than 35 who had recovered from COVID-19.

This chain uses TRBV10-3 with TRBJ1-4; D gene ambiguous. The CDR3 consists of 15 residues. Germline V gene sequence: CDR1 ENHRY, CDR2 SYGVKD. Trimming shortened V by 4 bases and J by 0 bases, and 9 bases separated the two germline ends. CDR3 loop: CAISAGRTTNEKLFF. CDR3 sequence (DNA): TGTGCCATCAGTGCCGGCAGGACAACTAATGAAAAACTGTTTTTT.

The chain recombines TRBV10-2 with TRBJ2-2, with 7 bases identical to TRBD1. This CDR3 is built from 12 residues. Unmatched junction bases numbered 2, after V lost 7 bases and J lost 6 bases. Per germline, CDR1 WSHSY and CDR2 SAAADI. CDR3 DNA: TGCGCCAGCACCGACAGGGCCGGGGAGCTGTTTTTT. As protein: CASTDRAGELFF.

This chain joins TRBV28 and TRBJ2-7; the match to TRBD1 covers 10 bases. The V and J ends lost 3 bases and 3 bases, in that order; junction bases with no gene match: 8. The CDR3 spans 16 residues. Germline loops: CDR1 MDHEN, CDR2 SYDVKM. CDR3 residues: CASSFFVGTGDYEQYF. In DNA form, the CDR3 reads TGTGCCAGCAGTTTCTTCGTAGGGACAGGGGACTACGAGCAGTACTTC.

CDR3 coding DNA: TGTGCCAGCTCACCCTCGGGTCACGCGAACACCGGGGAGCTGTTTTTT. This translates into CASSPSGHANTGELFF. The chain is built from TRBV18 and TRBJ2-2; D is unclear. V lost 3 bases and J lost 0, with 11 bases in between. From germline, CDR1 is KGHSH and CDR2 LQKENI. The CDR3 spans 16 residues.

The chain recombines TRBV6-6 with TRBJ2-7, with a tentative D call TRBD1 (6 bases). This CDR3 spans 13 amino acids. Germline CDR1 reads MNHNY; CDR2 reads SVGAGI (reference sequence). With 2 bases removed from V and 3 bases from J, the gap between germline ends came to 8 bases. This chain's CDR3 is CASSYGDNYEQYF. CDR3 bases: TGTGCCAGCAGTTACGGGGACAACTACGAGCAGTACTTC.

This chain joins TRBV4-1 and TRBJ1-1; no clear D gene. From germline, CDR1 is MGHRA and CDR2 YSYEKL. The CDR3 is 13 amino acids. With 0 bases removed from V and 4 bases from J, the gap between germline ends came to 6 bases. This chain's CDR3 is CASSQDGVTEAFF. CDR3 nucleotide sequence: TGCGCCAGCAGCCAAGACGGAGTCACTGAAGCTTTCTTT.

The CDR3 DNA follows: TGTGCTAGTGGCCCTCAGGGTCTCGAGCCCCAGCATTTT. It yields the protein CASGPQGLEPQHF. The chain uses TRBV12-5 and TRBJ1-5; a weak D match, TRBD1 (5 bases). The CDR3 totals 13 residues. Germline values: CDR1 LGHNT, CDR2 FRNRAP. The V and J ends lost 6 bases and 8 bases respectively, with 14 bases between them.

A word on this clone: In the same sample, other DNA sequences code for this CDR3. This chain links TRBV7-9 with TRBJ1-1, with D uncertain. CDR3 length equals 12 residues. From germline, CDR1 is SEHNR and CDR2 FQNEAQ (reference sequence). Trimming removed 1 base at V and 7 bases at J, with 7 bases between. For the CDR3, the DNA is TGTGCCAGCAGCTTAGGTGGGAGTGAAGCTTTCTTT. This sequence encodes CASSLGGSEAFF.

The rearrangement uses TRBV7-2 and TRBJ2-7; TRBD2 aligns across 11 bases. After removal of 1 base from V and 6 bases from J, the junction contained 8 bases not matched to a gene. The CDR3 extends over 16 amino acids. Germline CDR1 reads SGHTA; CDR2 reads FQGNSA. CDR3 sequence reads: CASSLVSSGGAGEQYF. DNA of the CDR3: TGTGCCAGCAGCTTAGTTAGTAGCGGGGGGGCGGGCGAGCAGTACTTC.

The chain recombines TRBV30 with TRBJ1-2, with D uncertain. The CDR3 loop spans 13 amino acids. CDR1 is GTSNPN and CDR2 is SVGIG in the germline V gene (reference sequence). V gave up 0 bases and J gave up 4 bases, with 9 bases separating them. The CDR3 here is CAWSVYPFYGYTF. CDR3 DNA: TGTGCCTGGAGTGTATATCCTTTCTATGGCTACACCTTC.

The chain uses TRBV30 and TRBJ2-2; D is ambiguous. Trimming removed 0 bases at V and 7 bases at J, with 9 bases between. Germline V gives CDR1 GTSNPN, CDR2 SVGIG (reference sequence). This CDR3 spans 13 amino acids. CDR3 protein: CAWSVRSSGELFF. In DNA form, the CDR3 reads TGTGCCTGGAGTGTACGTAGTAGCGGGGAGCTGTTTTTT. The full variable domain, with the rest looked up from reference TRBV30 and TRBJ2-2, is SQTIHQWPATLVQPVGSPLSLECTVEGTSNPNLYWYRQAAGRGLQLLFYSVGIGQISSEVPQNLSASRPQDRQFILSSKKLLLSDSGFYLCAWSVRSSGELFFGEGSRLTVL.

The chain joins TRBV7-3 to TRBJ2-1, with TRBD2 matching 13 bases. Germline values: CDR1 SGHTA, CDR2 FQGTGA. The CDR3 is 18 amino acids. V lost 4 bases, J lost 8 bases, and 14 bases stayed unmatched. CDR3 in amino acids: CASSSGTSGASKVYEQFF. The CDR3 coding sequence is TGTGCCAGCAGCTCCGGGACTAGCGGGGCCTCGAAGGTTTATGAGCAGTTCTTC.

The chain is built from TRBV24-1 and TRBJ2-7; 9 bases map to TRBD1. Germline lookup yields CDR1 KGHDR and CDR2 SFDVKD. The J segment lost 6 bases and the V segment lost 4 bases, leaving 9 bases of the junction unmatched. There are 15 residues in the CDR3. The CDR3 spells CATSDGTGSRFEQYF. Written as DNA, the CDR3 is TGTGCCACCAGTGACGGGACAGGGTCTAGGTTCGAGCAGTACTTC.

The chain uses TRBV7-9 and TRBJ2-7; TRBD1 is a possible D gene (6 bases). Deletions cut 1 base from V and 1 base from J, with 14 bases between. The CDR3 runs 16 residues. Germline-derived CDR1 and CDR2 are SEHNR and FQNEAQ (reference sequence). CDR3 bases: TGTGCCAGCAGCTTAGGGGCAGGGGCCGGATCCTACGAGCAGTACTTC. Amino acids: CASSLGAGAGSYEQYF.